This T cell receptor beta chain came from a study of T cells expressing NK-cell markers. Study in general: Sequencing of TCR beta repertoires drew on sorted CD3+CD56+NKG2C+, CD3+CD56+NKG2C- and CD3+CD56-NKG2C+ T cells.

General study findings and limits: These clonotypes also led the CD3+CD56-NKG2C+ fraction in a few donors.

TCRdb derives one entry per CDR3 protein from the 5' RACE reads, leaving out DNA. The listing contains around 470,000 distinct CDR3 sequences. This CDR3 contains 13 residues. Germline V gene lookup returns CDR1 ENHRY and CDR2 SYGVKD. Notes on this clonotype: Antigen specificity is unknown.

The source material was blood T cells: a sorted CD56 or NKG2C T cell subset, CD4+ or CD8+ T cells, or bulk PBMC T cells (not recorded which). The sequence was collected from a woman in her fifties or sixties in good health. This rearrangement joins TRBV10-3 to TRBJ1-1. Here the CDR3 reads CAISVEGDTEAFF.